These 12 T cell receptor beta chains were sequenced from one sample in a study of blood T cell repertoires in COVID-19. TCRdb keeps only in-frame clones here, not all; method: immunoSEQ multiplex PCR. Of fewer than 300,000 clones listed, roughly 91% are singletons. What was sequenced was PBMCs or T cells enriched from blood (not recorded which). The receptors were gathered from a man in his forties who had recovered from COVID-19.

This clone appeared once. The genes are TRBV4-1 and TRBJ1-2; possible D gene TRBD1, 6 bases. V was cut by 4 bases and J by 5 bases, with 17 bases left in between. Per the germline V gene, CDR1 is MGHRA and CDR2 is YSYEKL. CDR3 length: 15 residues. Here the CDR3 reads CASSPPGVFTYGYTF. The CDR3 region has the DNA TGCGCCAGCAGCCCTCCAGGGGTTTTCACGTATGGCTACACCTTC.

The sample holds one count of this clone. The chain couples TRBV6-5 to TRBJ1-6; D is undetermined. V was pared by 7 bases and J by 6 bases, with 10 bases between. This CDR3 has 13 residues. Germline V gene lookup returns CDR1 MNHEY and CDR2 SVGAGI. The CDR3 region has the DNA TGTGCCAGCACCTCATACGGTAATTCACCCCTCCACTTT. Translation gives CASTSYGNSPLHF.

The V gene is TRBV19, the J gene TRBJ1-2; 7 nucleotides align to TRBD1. The trim removed 3 bases at V and 4 bases at J, leaving 8 bases unmatched. Looked up from germline, CDR1 is LNHDA and CDR2 is SQIVND (reference sequence). The CDR3 covers 15 residues. The CDR3 DNA sequence: TGTGCCAGTAGTATCTCGGCAGGGGGTGGCTATGGCTACACCTTC. Protein: CASSISAGGGYGYTF.

This clone has a single count. The rearrangement links TRBV10-3 to TRBJ2-7; perhaps TRBD1 as D (6 bases). The germline gives CDR1 ENHRY, CDR2 SYGVKD. V was pared by 10 bases and J by 2 bases, with 18 bases between. This CDR3 is built from 14 residues. As DNA, the CDR3 is TGTGCCACCAGACCGGGACATTCCGCCTACGAGCAGTACTTC. Protein: CATRPGHSAYEQYF.

The chain is built from TRBV20-1 and TRBJ1-4; 9 positions match TRBD1. The germline V gene has CDR1 DFQATT and CDR2 SNEGSKA (reference sequence). V was pared by 3 bases and J by 7 bases, with 3 bases of the junction left unmatched. This CDR3 has 13 residues. The CDR3 sequence: CSASGTGFEKLFF. The CDR3 bases are TGCAGTGCTAGTGGGACAGGGTTTGAAAAACTGTTTTTT.

The chain recombines TRBV5-8 with TRBJ2-3, with 7 bases identical to TRBD2. V lost 4 bases to trimming and J lost 3 bases; unmatched junction nucleotides: 8. The CDR3 has 15 amino acids. CDR1 is SGHTS, CDR2 YDEGEE, per germline. The CDR3 coding sequence is TGTGCCAGCAGCCCCGTTGGGGGGGGGACAGATACGCAGTATTTT. It specifies CASSPVGGGTDTQYF.

The V call is TRBV28, the J call TRBJ2-5; TRBD2 matches at 10 bases. The ends lost 2 bases at V and 2 bases at J; junction bases unmatched: 2. Germline V gene sequence: CDR1 MDHEN, CDR2 SYDVKM. The length of the CDR3 is 15 residues. This CDR3 is CASSLPAGGQETQYF. The CDR3 DNA follows: TGTGCCAGCAGTTTACCAGCGGGAGGGCAAGAGACCCAGTACTTC.

This sequence joins TRBV9 and TRBJ2-7; 7 positions match TRBD1. Germline V gene data show CDR1 as SGDLS and CDR2 as YYNGEE. J was trimmed by 6 bases and V by 4 bases; bases with no gene match: 7. The CDR3 covers 13 residues. The CDR3 loop is CASSTGTEVEQYF. The CDR3 nucleotides are TGTGCCAGCAGCACCGGGACAGAGGTCGAGCAGTACTTC. The whole variable domain, remainder taken from reference TRBV9 and TRBJ2-7, is DSGVTQTPKHLITATGQRVTLRCSPRSGDLSVYWYQQSLDQGLQFLIQYYNGEERAKGNILERFSAQQFPDLHSELNLSSLELGDSALYFCASSTGTEVEQYFGPGTRLTVT.

V gene TRBV19 combines with J gene TRBJ2-7; D gene ambiguous. The germline gives CDR1 LNHDA, CDR2 SQIVND (reference sequence). This CDR3 is 18 amino acids long. V was pared by 10 bases and J by 0 bases, with 28 bases between. The CDR3 DNA is TGTGCCACCTCCCTCCCCGCTTCAACAGAACCACCCTCCTACGAGCAGTACTTC. Its protein product is CATSLPASTEPPSYEQYF.

The chain uses TRBV14 and TRBJ2-5; 12 bases agree with TRBD1. This CDR3 region has 17 residues. In germline, CDR1 is SGHDN, CDR2 FVKESK. With V trimmed by 2 bases and J by 5 bases, 9 bases remained unmatched. CDR3 in DNA: TGTGCCAGCAGCCAAATCACCGGGACAGGGGGCTTTGAGACCCAGTACTTC. Translated: CASSQITGTGGFETQYF.

The chain is built from TRBV7-9 and TRBJ2-3; no firm D call. V was clipped by 1 base and J by 2 bases, with 10 bases between them. This CDR3 has 15 amino acids. Germline V CDR1 and CDR2: SEHNR, FQNEAQ (reference sequence). The CDR3 DNA sequence: TGTGCCAGCAGCTTAGGTGCATTAGTCACAGATACGCAGTATTTT. The encoded protein is CASSLGALVTDTQYF.

The rearrangement uses TRBV19 and TRBJ1-5; D not resolved. CDR3 length: 13 amino acids. Germline V CDR1 and CDR2: LNHDA, SQIVND (reference sequence). Trimming left V 3 bases short and J 5 bases short, with 8 bases between. CDR3 in amino acids: CASSIQAYQPQHF. CDR3 in DNA: TGTGCCAGTAGTATTCAGGCCTATCAGCCCCAGCATTTT.